The 6 T cell receptor beta chains given below trace back to one sample, sequenced in a study of regulatory T cells in long-lasting Graves disease. Time point noted: newly diagnosed GD, antithyroid drugs for less than 3 months. The authors made the TCR library using RNA they extracted from PBMCs. Relying on iRepertoire HTBI primers and Arm-PCR of CDR3 regions, the team built TCR beta libraries. TCRdb called the multiplex PCR reads again in MiXCR, with one record for every CDR3 protein. The sample shows some 320,000 distinct CDR3 sequences, 18% of them seen only once. The sample was peripheral blood mononuclear cells (PBMCs), taken at new diagnosis, from a patient treated with antithyroid drugs. The receptors were sampled from a female donor with Graves disease.

The chain joins TRBV14 to TRBJ2-2; 9 bases line up with TRBD2. V gave up 0 bases and J gave up 3 bases; unmatched junction bases: 8. Germline V lookup: CDR1 SGHDN, CDR2 FVKESK. The CDR3 extends over 18 amino acids. The CDR3 coding sequence is TGTGCCAGCAGCCAAGAATGGTTAGCGGGGGTTGACACCGGGGAGCTGTTTTTT. It is translated as CASSQEWLAGVDTGELFF.

This clonotype was observed at least ten times. The rearrangement links TRBV9 to TRBJ1-1, with D possibly TRBD1 on 5 matching bases. The CDR3 runs to 16 residues. From germline, CDR1 is SGDLS and CDR2 YYNGEE. Trimming stripped 6 bases from V and 4 bases from J, with 22 bases between. CDR3 residues: CASTNPRDQGGTEAFF. In DNA, the CDR3 is TGTGCCAGCACCAACCCCCGGGACCAGGGAGGCACTGAAGCTTTCTTT.

This clonotype has at least ten counts. The V gene is TRBV27, the J gene TRBJ2-5; no clear D gene. The CDR3 runs 13 residues. Trimming left V 6 bases short and J 5 bases short, with 13 bases between. CDR1 MNHEY and CDR2 SMNVEV come from the germline V gene (reference sequence). The CDR3 protein is CASSFYGPETQYF. The CDR3 DNA reads as TGTGCCAGCAGCTTCTACGGACCCGAGACCCAGTACTTC.

This clonotype was detected many times. The chain uses TRBV19 and TRBJ2-3; maybe TRBD2 (6 bases). Germline lookup yields CDR1 LNHDA and CDR2 SQIVND (reference sequence). V lost 5 bases and J 0 bases, leaving 15 bases between the germline ends. The CDR3 spans 16 residues. The CDR3 nucleotides read TGTGCCAGTAGTGGGGGGACGGGTTCTAGCACAGATACGCAGTATTTT. Translation gives CASSGGTGSSTDTQYF.

This clonotype has only a few counts. The chain carries TRBV10-1 and TRBJ2-2; D is perhaps TRBD1 (5 bases). V shed 8 bases and J shed 7 bases, with 17 bases lying between them. The CDR3 has 14 residues. Germline V CDR1 and CDR2: WNHNN, SYGVQD (reference sequence). The CDR3 protein is CASSISGNGGELFF. CDR3 coding DNA: TGCGCCAGCTCGATTTCAGGGAACGGCGGGGAGCTGTTTTTT.

This clonotype has only a few counts. The J gene is TRBJ2-3, the V gene TRBV5-6; TRBD1 is a possible D gene (5 bases). Germline CDR1 and CDR2: SGHDT and YYEEEE. Trimming removed 0 bases from V and 4 bases from J, with 15 bases in between. This CDR3 comprises 16 residues. CDR3 loop: CASSLVVRAPSDTQYF. The CDR3 region has the DNA TGTGCCAGCAGCTTGGTTGTCAGGGCCCCCTCAGATACGCAGTATTTT.